A single TCR beta chain is shown here with its context. These data originate in a study of metastatic and nonmetastatic thyroid tumors. Through MiXCR, TCRdb re-clonotyped the PCR reads. The table includes 15,000 or so clones, roughly 3.5% detected once. The entire patient cohort was treatment-naive prior to thyroid surgery. The clonotype comes from a female donor with papillary thyroid cancer or a benign thyroid nodule (not recorded which). Some clones in this sample may be carry-over from other donors' samples. The sample comprised tumor tissue.

The CDR3 loop is CASSLGTSRNYGYTF. DNA for the CDR3: TGTGCCAGCAGTTTAGGGACTTCCCGAAACTATGGCTACACCTTC. The chain carries TRBV12-3 or TRBV12-4 and TRBJ1-2; D call uncertain. The CDR3 sequence is 15 residues long. Trimming removed 1 base at V and 2 bases at J, with 11 bases between.